This T cell receptor beta chain was obtained from a study of T cells in Graves' hyperthyroidism and ophthalmopathy. With V trimmed by 5 bases and J by 6 bases, 12 bases remained unmatched. This CDR3 has 16 residues. This clonotype was seen a handful of times. From RNA transcripts, TCR beta CDR3 regions were amplified. HTBI primers drove first-round RT-PCR of the TCR CDR3. TCRdb reprocessed the multiplex PCR reads with MiXCR, giving one entry per CDR3 protein. In the table there are hundreds of thousands of distinct CDR3 sequences, 18% of which are singletons. Sequenced input: blood. The source of this sequence is a woman in her forties or fifties with Graves' hyperthyroidism that later progressed to Graves' ophthalmopathy. The gene calls are TRBV12-3 or TRBV12-4 and TRBJ2-2; the match to TRBD1 covers 7 bases. The CDR3 DNA reads as TGTGCCAGCAGTCACGACAGGGCGAGCCTGTCCGGGGAGCTGTTTTTT. Encoded protein: CASSHDRASLSGELFF.